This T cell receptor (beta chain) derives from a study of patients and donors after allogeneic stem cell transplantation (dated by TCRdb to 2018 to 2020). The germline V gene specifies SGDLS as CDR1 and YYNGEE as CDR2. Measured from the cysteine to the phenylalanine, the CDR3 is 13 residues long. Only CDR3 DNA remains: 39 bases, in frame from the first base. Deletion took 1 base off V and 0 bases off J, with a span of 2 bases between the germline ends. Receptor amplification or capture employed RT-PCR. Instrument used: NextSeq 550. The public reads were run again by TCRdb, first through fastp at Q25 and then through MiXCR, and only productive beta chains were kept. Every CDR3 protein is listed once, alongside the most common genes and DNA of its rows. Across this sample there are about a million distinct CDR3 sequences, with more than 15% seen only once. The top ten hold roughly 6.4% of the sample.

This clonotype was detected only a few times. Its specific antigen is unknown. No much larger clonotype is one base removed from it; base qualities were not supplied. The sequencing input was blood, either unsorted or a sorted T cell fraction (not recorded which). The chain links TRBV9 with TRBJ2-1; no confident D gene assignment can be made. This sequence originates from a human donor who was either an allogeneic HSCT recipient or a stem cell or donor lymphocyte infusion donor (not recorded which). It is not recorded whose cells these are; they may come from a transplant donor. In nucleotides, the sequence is TGTGCCAGCAGCGTATTCTCCTACAATGAGCAGTTCTTC. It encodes CASSVFSYNEQFF. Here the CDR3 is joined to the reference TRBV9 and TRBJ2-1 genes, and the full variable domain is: DSGVTQTPKHLITATGQRVTLRCSPRSGDLSVYWYQQSLDQGLQFLIQYYNGEERAKGNILERFSAQQFPDLHSELNLSSLELGDSALYFCASSVFSYNEQFFGPGTRLTVL.